This T cell receptor (beta chain) comes out of a study of cytomegalovirus exposure and HLA in healthy donors. Study-wide results and limits: Generally TCR sequences proved uncommon, though certain public TCRs appeared in numerous donors.

Generated by immunoSEQ multiplex PCR, the TCRdb table keeps only in-frame clones and is missing some. Altogether about 120,000 clones are present, around 86% being singletons, with the ten largest covering about 2%. As for this clone: Its antigen is unidentified.

The TCR comes from a woman aged 18-29 years in good health and CMV-seronegative. The sequenced sample was PBMCs.

The CDR3 coding sequence is TGTGCCAGCAGCTTGGGACTTGGTGATACGCAGTATTTT. Amino acids: CASSLGLGDTQYF. This chain connects TRBV11-1 to TRBJ2-3; a possible D gene is TRBD2 (6 bases). V gave up 3 bases and J gave up 6 bases, with 10 bases separating them. The germline V gene has CDR1 SGHAT and CDR2 FQDESV (reference sequence). This CDR3 comprises 13 residues.